One and the same sample provided the 30 T cell receptor beta chains below, sequenced in a study of B cell selection in AIRE deficiency. The repertoire was sequenced with immunoSEQ multiplex PCR; TCRdb's copy has only in-frame clones and lacks some. Among about 25,000 clones listed, less than 97% were seen once. CD4+CD127+ cells were sorted as the conventional CD4 T cells. Source material: CD4+CD127+ conventional T cells sorted from PBMCs. These receptors came from a human donor in good health.

A few counts support this clone. At one of its ends the junction is not consistent with the germline gene, which may arise from a read error. This chain links TRBV2 with TRBJ1-3, with TRBD1 matching over 9 bases. The germline CDR1 and CDR2 sequences are SNHLY and FYNNEI. CDR3 length: 11 amino acids. This CDR3 reads CASSTRDRAHF. The CDR3 DNA is TGTGCCAGCAGTACGAGGGACAGGGCACATTTT.

The chain employs TRBV28 and TRBJ2-3, with a tentative D call TRBD2 (6 bases). The CDR3 spans 14 residues. Germline V gene sequence: CDR1 MDHEN, CDR2 SYDVKM. Trimming pared 2 bases from V and 3 bases from J, leaving 9 bases between. The CDR3, as DNA: TGTGCCAGCAGTTTAAGGGGAGGAACAGATACGCAGTATTTT. Translated: CASSLRGGTDTQYF.

The V gene is TRBV5-6, the J gene TRBJ1-2; D unresolved. V lost 0 bases and J lost 4, with 13 bases in between. The length of the CDR3 is 15 residues. Germline V lookup: CDR1 SGHDT, CDR2 YYEEEE. The CDR3 DNA is TGTGCCAGCAGCTTGGACCCGACGGACGTCTATGGCTACACCTTC. This codes for CASSLDPTDVYGYTF.

The chain is built from TRBV6-1 and TRBJ2-4; no reliable D call. Per the germline V gene, CDR1 is MNHNS and CDR2 is SASEGT. The CDR3 contains 14 residues. The ends were cut back, 2 bases at V and 0 bases at J, with 5 bases in the middle. This CDR3 is CASSELGAKNIQYF. The CDR3 region has the DNA TGTGCCAGCAGTGAACTAGGAGCCAAAAACATTCAGTACTTC.

J is TRBJ2-3 and V is TRBV25-1; TRBD1 or TRBD2 may be the D gene (5 bases each). V was clipped by 1 base and J by 3 bases, with 8 bases between them. This CDR3 has 14 residues. From germline, CDR1 is MGHDK and CDR2 SYGVNS. The CDR3 DNA follows: TGTGCCAGCAGTGAATGGGACGGAACAGATACGCAGTATTTT. It translates to CASSEWDGTDTQYF. Supplemented by reference TRBV25-1 and TRBJ2-3, the full variable domain reads EADIYQTPRYLVIGTGKKITLECSQTMGHDKMYWYQQDPGMELHLIHYSYGVNSTEKGDLSSESTVSRIRTEHFPLTLESARPSHTSQYLCASSEWDGTDTQYFGPGTRLTVL.

The V call is TRBV19, the J call TRBJ1-1; the D is unclear. The V end lost 3 bases, the J end lost 3 bases, and 8 bases lay between the germline ends. Per germline, CDR1 LNHDA and CDR2 SQIVND (reference sequence). This CDR3 contains 13 residues. The CDR3 DNA is TGTGCCAGTAGTATCAGGAGGGACACTGAAGCTTTCTTT. It specifies CASSIRRDTEAFF.

This chain joins TRBV5-1 and TRBJ2-3, with 13 bases aligning to TRBD2. CDR1 and CDR2 from the germline V gene are SGHRS and YFSETQ. The J segment lost 4 bases and the V segment lost 7 bases, leaving 3 bases of the junction unmatched. This CDR3 region has 14 residues. DNA of the CDR3: TGCGCCAGCTGGACTAGCGGGAGTGCAGATACGCAGTATTTT. Its protein is CASWTSGSADTQYF.

The V and J genes are TRBV7-2 and TRBJ2-2; D gene uncertain. CDR3 length: 16 residues. In germline, CDR1 is SGHTA, CDR2 FQGNSA. Trimming removed 2 bases at V and 1 base at J, with 11 bases between. The CDR3 DNA follows: TGTGCCAGCAGCTTACTAATTACCATGAACACCGGGGAGCTGTTTTTT. Its translation: CASSLLITMNTGELFF.

This sequence joins TRBV11-3 and TRBJ2-1, with D perhaps assigned TRBD1 or TRBD2 (5 bases each). The V gene's germline CDR1 is SGHNT and CDR2 YENEEA. The CDR3 is made up of 13 amino acids. V was pared by 1 base and J by 11 bases, with 12 bases between. CDR3 DNA sequence: TGTGCCAGCAGCTTAGGAGGGGCACTAAAGCAGTTCTTC. Its translation: CASSLGGALKQFF.

The chain couples TRBV6-5 to TRBJ2-2; D is perhaps TRBD2 (6 bases). V was shortened by 7 bases and J by 1 base, with 13 bases between the two germline ends. The germline CDR1 and CDR2 sequences are MNHEY and SVGAGI. The CDR3 is 15 residues long. The DNA of the CDR3 is TGTGCCAGCACCGGGGGTCCTCTGAACACCGGGGAGCTGTTTTTT. Translated, it gives CASTGGPLNTGELFF.

This clone was seen just once. This chain joins TRBV7-2 and TRBJ2-7, with 11 bases identical to TRBD2. Germline V CDR1 and CDR2: SGHTA, FQGNSA. The CDR3 is made up of 15 amino acids. The V segment lost 1 base and the J segment 6 bases; nucleotides outside the gene matches: 5. The CDR3 region is CASSLELAGGGEQYF. The CDR3 coding sequence is TGTGCCAGCAGCTTAGAGCTAGCGGGAGGTGGCGAGCAGTACTTC.

On this clone: One junction end disagrees with the germline gene, perhaps due to a read error. The chain combines TRBV7-2 with TRBJ1-1; TRBD1 might be the D (5 bases). CDR1 is SGHTA and CDR2 is FQGNSA in the germline V gene. CDR3 length equals 16 residues. The CDR3 DNA sequence: TGTGCCAGCAGCTTAACCCCCCATCCAGGGAACGCTGAAGCTTTCTTT. It yields the protein CASSLTPHPGNAEAFF.

This clone appeared once. This sequence joins TRBV7-9 and TRBJ2-5; D is perhaps TRBD1 or TRBD2 (5 bases each). Trimming removed 5 bases at V and 4 bases at J, with 11 bases between. The CDR3 has 13 residues. The germline gives CDR1 SEHNR, CDR2 FQNEAQ (reference sequence). The CDR3 spells CASSPGTIETQYF. For the CDR3, the DNA is TGTGCCAGCAGCCCCGGGACGATAGAGACCCAGTACTTC.

This chain joins TRBV30 and TRBJ1-5; D may be TRBD1 (6 bases). Germline values: CDR1 GTSNPN, CDR2 SVGIG (reference sequence). V was cut by 5 bases and J by 9 bases, with 11 bases left in between. The CDR3 is 11 amino acids. The CDR3 DNA sequence: TGTGCCTGGGGACAGTTCGGGCCCCAGCATTTT. Translation: CAWGQFGPQHF. The variable domain in full, with the rest retrieved from reference TRBV30 and TRBJ1-5, is SQTIHQWPATLVQPVGSPLSLECTVEGTSNPNLYWYRQAAGRGLQLLFYSVGIGQISSEVPQNLSASRPQDRQFILSSKKLLLSDSGFYLCAWGQFGPQHFGDGTRLSIL.

The chain combines TRBV4-1 with TRBJ2-7; 10 nucleotides agree with TRBD1. CDR1 MGHRA and CDR2 YSYEKL come from the germline V gene. The ends lost 0 bases at V and 6 bases at J; junction bases unmatched: 5. This CDR3 spans 15 amino acids. The CDR3 sequence: CASSQDDRGRREQYF. CDR3 bases: TGCGCCAGCAGCCAAGATGACAGGGGGCGCCGCGAGCAGTACTTC.

The chain recombines TRBV15 with TRBJ1-3; 7 bases match TRBD1. The V gene's germline CDR1 is LNHNV and CDR2 YYDKDF (reference sequence). The trim removed 8 bases at V and 4 bases at J, leaving 11 bases unmatched. The CDR3 spans 15 residues. DNA for the CDR3: TGTGCCACCGCCCCGGGACAGTATTCCGGAAACACCATATATTTT. It translates to CATAPGQYSGNTIYF.

The chain has TRBV14 and TRBJ2-5, with a tentative D call TRBD2 (5 bases). Germline-derived CDR1 and CDR2 are SGHDN and FVKESK. CDR3 length equals 16 residues. Trimming left V 0 bases short and J 3 bases short, with 14 bases between. CDR3 in amino acids: CASSQELGGFKETQYF. CDR3 nucleotide sequence: TGTGCCAGCAGCCAAGAATTAGGAGGATTCAAAGAGACCCAGTACTTC.

The J gene is TRBJ1-4, the V gene TRBV11-2; no clear D. V lost 1 base, J lost 8 bases, and 17 bases lay in between. This CDR3 spans 16 amino acids. The germline V gene has CDR1 SGHAT and CDR2 FQNNGV. The CDR3 DNA sequence: TGTGCCAGCAGCTTAGTAGGGTCCAGAAGAGACGAAAAACTGTTTTTT. This encodes CASSLVGSRRDEKLFF.

The chain recombines TRBV19 with TRBJ1-6, with D tentatively TRBD1 (5 bases). V was trimmed by 6 bases and J by 6 bases, leaving 15 bases between them. The germline CDR1 and CDR2 sequences are LNHDA and SQIVND (reference sequence). CDR3 length: 15 residues. In nucleotides, the CDR3 is TGTGCCAGTAGGGGGGAAAGGGGTCGTAATTCACCCCTCCACTTT. Amino acid sequence: CASRGERGRNSPLHF.

The V call is TRBV29-1, the J call TRBJ1-1; 7 nucleotides line up with TRBD1. This CDR3 region has 12 residues. Germline-derived CDR1 and CDR2 are SQVTM and ANQGSEA. Trimming at V came to 7 bases and at J to 5 bases, leaving 7 bases not matched to a gene. Here the CDR3 reads CSASRQGTEAFF. The CDR3 coding sequence is TGCAGCGCCTCCCGACAGGGAACTGAAGCTTTCTTT.

This chain connects TRBV11-2 to TRBJ2-1, with 9 nucleotides matching TRBD2. This CDR3 has 14 amino acids. The V gene's germline CDR1 is SGHAT and CDR2 FQNNGV. J lost 7 bases, V lost 10 bases, and 11 bases had no gene match. The CDR3: CATRSSGSWNEQFF. The DNA for the CDR3 is TGTGCCACTCGGAGTAGCGGGAGTTGGAATGAGCAGTTCTTC.

This rearrangement joins TRBV30 to TRBJ1-6, with D unresolved. V lost 4 bases and J 6 bases, leaving 13 bases between the germline ends. CDR1 is GTSNPN, CDR2 SVGIG, per germline (reference sequence). The CDR3 length is 14 residues. The CDR3 loop reads CAWTQIVSNSPLHF. The DNA of the CDR3 is TGTGCCTGGACCCAGATTGTCAGTAATTCACCCCTCCACTTT. The whole variable domain, remainder taken from reference TRBV30 and TRBJ1-6, is SQTIHQWPATLVQPVGSPLSLECTVEGTSNPNLYWYRQAAGRGLQLLFYSVGIGQISSEVPQNLSASRPQDRQFILSSKKLLLSDSGFYLCAWTQIVSNSPLHFGNGTRLTVT.

V gene TRBV6-5 combines with J gene TRBJ2-4; D gene unclear. Looked up from germline, CDR1 is MNHEY and CDR2 is SVGAGI. Deletions cut 2 bases from V and 4 bases from J, with 15 bases between. The CDR3 covers 16 residues. CDR3 region: CASSYLGSLGKNIQYF. The DNA for the CDR3 is TGTGCCAGCAGTTACCTGGGCAGTTTGGGGAAAAACATTCAGTACTTC.

This CDR3 is CASSQVAREGNYGYTF. In DNA, the CDR3 is TGCGCCAGCAGCCAAGTCGCCAGGGAGGGGAACTATGGCTACACCTTC. V gene TRBV4-3 combines with J gene TRBJ1-2, with D possibly being TRBD1 (5 bases). V lost 1 base and J lost 2, with 14 bases in between. Germline CDR1 LGHNA, CDR2 YSLEER. The CDR3 spans 16 residues.

This chain joins TRBV4-1 and TRBJ2-5; D is undetermined. V was pared by 0 bases and J by 0 bases, with 8 bases between. Germline assignment: CDR1 MGHRA and CDR2 YSYEKL. The CDR3 extends over 15 amino acids. The DNA for the CDR3 is TGCGCCAGCAGCCAAGATCGATCGTACCAAGAGACCCAGTACTTC. This encodes CASSQDRSYQETQYF.

The chain recombines TRBV25-1 with TRBJ2-2; TRBD2 is a possible D gene (5 bases). Trimming removed 5 bases from V and 7 bases from J, with 23 bases in between. CDR3 length equals 17 residues. Germline loops: CDR1 MGHDK, CDR2 SYGVNS. The CDR3 here is CASSSPKEGWINGELFF. CDR3 bases: TGTGCCAGCAGTTCCCCAAAAGAGGGCTGGATCAACGGGGAGCTGTTTTTT.

CDR3 loop: CASSSHSGSSYNEQFF. CDR3 sequence (DNA): TGTGCCAGCAGTTCACATAGCGGGAGCTCCTACAATGAGCAGTTCTTC. The chain combines TRBV28 with TRBJ2-1, with 9 bases matching TRBD2. With V trimmed by 4 bases and J by 0 bases, 4 bases remained unmatched. Germline V gene lookup returns CDR1 MDHEN and CDR2 SYDVKM. This CDR3 is built from 16 residues.

The rearrangement links TRBV4-2 to TRBJ2-3; D is unresolved. This CDR3 spans 13 amino acids. The germline gives CDR1 LGHNA, CDR2 YNFKEQ. Trimming removed 6 bases at V and 8 bases at J, with 15 bases between. CDR3 residues: CASSPADPGTQYF. Here the CDR3 DNA reads TGTGCCAGCAGTCCGGCCGACCCAGGTACGCAGTATTTT.

This chain joins TRBV28 and TRBJ1-2; 12 nucleotides match TRBD1. Germline values: CDR1 MDHEN, CDR2 SYDVKM. The V and J ends lost 6 bases and 2 bases, in that order; junction bases with no gene match: 7. The CDR3 has 16 residues. In DNA, the CDR3 is TGTGCCAGCAGACTTCCGGGACAGGGGGCGAACTATGGCTACACCTTC. Its translation: CASRLPGQGANYGYTF.

The chain has TRBV6-1 and TRBJ2-7; a weak D match, TRBD2 (5 bases). With 7 bases removed from V and 3 bases from J, the gap between germline ends came to 19 bases. Germline lookup yields CDR1 MNHNS and CDR2 SASEGT. The CDR3 contains 15 residues. The CDR3 reads CASTERGSRDYEQYF. Here the CDR3 DNA reads TGTGCCAGCACCGAACGTGGGAGCCGGGACTACGAGCAGTACTTC.